A selection of T cell receptor beta chains follows, all from one sample in a study of regulatory T cells in long-lasting Graves disease. TCRdb analysed the multiplex PCR reads with MiXCR anew, one entry per CDR3 protein. The data show about 400,000 distinct CDR3 sequences, roughly a sixth seen once. The input for sequencing was peripheral blood mononuclear cells (PBMCs), taken at new diagnosis, from a patient treated with antithyroid drugs. These receptors came from a female donor with Graves disease. Each CDR3 is given with its conserved first and last residue. A D gene is named only where the DNA matches it firmly. For some rows the clone size is stated as once, few or many, or as a class when expanded; others skip it.

>-|-|TRBV11-2|TRBJ2-4
CASSLWGARTGGNIQYF
TGTGCCAGCAGCTTATGGGGGGCGCGGACCGGGGGAAACATTCAGTACTTC
>few|TRBD1|TRBV6-1|TRBJ1-2
CATLGGGGYGYTF
TGTGCCACCTTAGGGGGCGGAGGCTATGGCTACACCTTC
>many|-|TRBV15|TRBJ1-1
CATSRIGTGVFAEAFF
TGTGCCACCAGCAGAATAGGAACCGGGGTTTTCGCTGAAGCTTTCTTT
>many|-|TRBV7-3|TRBJ2-5
CASSSRPQETQYF
TGTGCCAGCAGCTCGCGGCCCCAAGAGACCCAGTACTTC
>many|-|TRBV6-5|TRBJ1-5
CASSNPRNFRGRPREPQHF
TGTGCCAGCAGTAACCCCCGTAACTTTCGTGGCAGGCCCCGTGAGCCCCAGCATTTT
>few|TRBD2|TRBV27|TRBJ2-2
CASSPGREGRGTGELFF
TGTGCCAGCAGCCCCGGTCGGGAGGGCCGGGGCACCGGGGAGCTGTTTTTT
>once|TRBD1|TRBV7-3|TRBJ2-1
CASSLPGQSYNEQFF
TGTGCCAGCAGCCTACCGGGACAGTCATACAATGAGCAGTTCTTC
>many|-|TRBV6-1|TRBJ1-5
CASRDGMVYSNQPQHF
TGTGCCAGCAGGGACGGGATGGTTTATAGCAATCAGCCCCAGCATTTT
>many|-|TRBV28|TRBJ1-5
CASSLPADQPQHF
TGTGCCAGCAGTTTACCTGCTGATCAGCCCCAGCATTTT
>few|-|TRBV10-1|TRBJ2-7
CASSGAGRYEQYF
TGCGCCAGCAGTGGGGCAGGGCGGTACGAGCAGTACTTC
>-|TRBD2|TRBV9|TRBJ2-3
CASSATGTSRFRDTQYF
TGTGCCAGCAGCGCGACCGGGACTAGCCGATTCCGAGATACGCAGTATTTT
>many|-|TRBV7-9|TRBJ2-5
CASRPNRDGSETQYF
TGTGCCAGCAGGCCTAACAGGGATGGATCAGAGACCCAGTACTTC
>few|TRBD2|TRBV15|TRBJ2-7
CATSRKLANHEQYF
TGTGCCACCAGCAGGAAACTAGCGAACCACGAGCAGTACTTC
>many|-|TRBV27|TRBJ2-1
CASSDTGRRLEEQFF
TGTGCCAGCAGCGATACAGGGAGGCGGTTGGAAGAGCAGTTCTTC
>many|-|TRBV6-1|TRBJ1-4
CASRPREGGKLFF
TGTGCCAGCAGACCACGTGAGGGTGGGAAACTGTTTTTT
>many|-|TRBV28|TRBJ1-1
CASRAGYVTEAFF
TGTGCCAGCAGGGCAGGGTACGTCACTGAAGCTTTCTTT
>-|-|TRBV4-2|TRBJ1-1
CASSQVSVAANTEAFF
TGTGCCAGCAGCCAAGTCTCGGTGGCGGCAAACACTGAAGCTTTCTTT
>many|-|TRBV27|TRBJ2-3
CASSLLAGDRTDTQYF
TGTGCCAGCAGTTTATTGGCCGGGGACCGCACAGATACGCAGTATTTT
>many|-|TRBV7-2|TRBJ2-3
CASSLANTDTQYF
TGTGCCAGCAGCTTAGCCAACACAGATACGCAGTATTTT
>-|-|TRBV19|TRBJ1-1
CASSIPGFSTEAFF
TGTGCCAGTAGTATCCCAGGGTTTTCCACTGAAGCTTTCTTT
>many|-|TRBV6-1|TRBJ2-3
CASTRTRLPAPDTQYF
TGTGCCAGCACACGAACAAGGTTACCAGCACCAGATACGCAGTATTTT
>many|TRBD1|TRBV2|TRBJ1-1
CASTNRGRVTEAFF
TGTGCCAGCACGAACAGGGGGCGAGTCACTGAAGCTTTCTTT
>many|TRBD1|TRBV6-1|TRBJ1-2
CASKAGQGNYGYTF
TGTGCCAGCAAAGCGGGACAGGGGAACTATGGCTACACCTTC
>few|-|TRBV15|TRBJ1-4
CATRDRGNEKLFF
TGTGCCACCAGAGACAGAGGAAATGAAAAACTGTTTTTT
>many|TRBD2|TRBV20-1|TRBJ2-3
CSAKVAGPDTQYF
TGCAGTGCTAAGGTAGCGGGGCCAGATACGCAGTATTTT
>-|-|TRBV7-2|TRBJ2-1
CASSLRGGLVLKQFF
TGTGCCAGCAGCTTAAGGGGGGGCCTTGTTCTGAAGCAGTTCTTC
>few|-|TRBV6-1|TRBJ2-3
CASSEVDGSTDTQYF
TGTGCCAGCAGTGAAGTCGACGGATCCACAGATACGCAGTATTTT
>-|-|TRBV7-3|TRBJ2-2
CASSLALGARELFF
TGTGCCAGCAGCCTTGCGTTAGGGGCGCGGGAGCTGTTTTTT
>many|-|TRBV19|TRBJ2-6
CASSTGAGANVLTF
TGTGCCAGTAGTACAGGGGCGGGGGCCAACGTCCTGACTTTC
>many|TRBD2|TRBV24-1|TRBJ2-1
CATSDLTSGRIDEQFF
TGTGCCACCAGTGATCTGACTAGCGGGAGAATCGATGAGCAGTTCTTC
>-|TRBD2|TRBV20-1|TRBJ2-3
CSANGAGVSTDTQYF
TGCAGTGCTAATGGAGCGGGGGTTAGCACAGATACGCAGTATTTT
>many|-|TRBV6-9|TRBJ2-4
CASSIRSPLAKNIQYF
TGTGCCAGCAGTATACGATCCCCATTGGCCAAAAACATTCAGTACTTC
>-|-|TRBV25-1|TRBJ1-1
CASSEPGMDTEAFF
TGTGCCAGCAGTGAACCAGGGATGGACACTGAAGCTTTCTTT
>many|TRBD2|TRBV7-6|TRBJ2-7
CASSPTVAGPPYEQYF
TGTGCCAGCAGCCCGACGGTAGCGGGACCGCCCTACGAGCAGTACTTC
>many|-|TRBV6-2/TRBV6-3|TRBJ2-5
CASSVNREYQETQYF
TGTGCCAGCAGTGTTAACAGGGAGTACCAAGAGACCCAGTACTTC
>many|TRBD2|TRBV28|TRBJ2-7
CASSPRLLAGGPWDEGQYF
TGTGCCAGCAGTCCCCGTCTGCTAGCGGGAGGACCCTGGGATGAAGGGCAGTACTTC
>-|TRBD2|TRBV11-2|TRBJ2-3
CASSPGTSGGADTQYF
TGTGCCAGCAGCCCCGGGACTAGCGGGGGCGCAGATACGCAGTATTTT
>-|TRBD1|TRBV7-2|TRBJ1-2
CASSSDRGQDGYTF
TGTGCCAGCAGCTCGGACAGGGGGCAAGATGGCTACACCTTC
>many|-|TRBV5-5|TRBJ1-3
CASSAGRGASGNTIYF
TGCGCCAGCAGCGCCGGAAGGGGGGCATCTGGAAACACCATATATTTT